This entry lists 9 T cell receptor beta chains sequenced from one sample in a study of blood T cell repertoires in COVID-19. The table came from immunoSEQ multiplex PCR; TCRdb's copy has only in-frame clones and leaves some out. The repertoire includes about 160,000 clones, approximately 88% of them detected once, and around 14% sits in the top ten. Sequencing was carried out using peripheral blood. The receptors derive from a man aged 18 to 30 with active or convalescent COVID-19.

The V and J genes are TRBV20-1 and TRBJ1-1; 8 bases line up with TRBD1. Trimming removed 3 bases from V and 0 bases from J; junction bases left unmatched: 3. The CDR3 has 14 residues. CDR1 is DFQATT and CDR2 is SNEGSKA in the germline V gene (reference sequence). DNA for the CDR3: TGCAGTGCTAGTCGGGACAGGATGAACACTGAAGCTTTCTTT. Translated, it gives CSASRDRMNTEAFF.

The CDR3 region is CASSYSTAGGTDTQYF. The CDR3 bases are TGTGCCAGCAGTTACTCGACAGCGGGAGGCACAGATACGCAGTATTTT. This chain joins TRBV6-5 and TRBJ2-3, with 8 bases matching TRBD2. This CDR3 has 16 residues. Germline V CDR1 and CDR2: MNHEY, SVGAGI. Trimming took 0 bases from V and 1 from J; bases not matched to a gene: 3.

V and J are TRBV7-9 and TRBJ2-7; D possibly corresponds to TRBD2 (6 bases). The CDR3 spans 14 residues. The V end was cut by 1 base, the J end by 4 bases, with 11 bases between. Germline loops: CDR1 SEHNR, CDR2 FQNEAQ (reference sequence). The CDR3 DNA follows: TGTGCCAGCAGCTTAGTGGCTAGCGATTACGAGCAGTACTTC. Translated: CASSLVASDYEQYF.

Regarding this clone: Other DNA sequences from this sample encode an identical CDR3 as well. V is TRBV7-2 and J is TRBJ1-3; D gene ambiguous. This CDR3 spans 15 amino acids. CDR1 is SGHTA and CDR2 is FQGNSA in the germline V gene. Trimming took off 1 base at V and 0 bases at J, with 7 bases between the two ends. The CDR3 nucleotides read TGTGCCAGCAGCTTAGAAGCTTCCTCTGGAAACACCATATATTTT. Translating it yields CASSLEASSGNTIYF.

The chain couples TRBV6-5 to TRBJ2-7; 7 bases map to TRBD1. The germline gives CDR1 MNHEY, CDR2 SVGAGI. The length of the CDR3 is 14 residues. With 6 bases clipped from V and 5 bases from J, the junction kept 10 bases outside the gene matches. The CDR3: CASRRGQRVNEQYF. The CDR3, as DNA: TGTGCCAGCAGAAGGGGACAGCGAGTTAACGAGCAGTACTTC.

The V gene is TRBV18, the J gene TRBJ1-3, with D maybe TRBD1 (6 bases). The CDR3 consists of 16 residues. Germline CDR1 KGHSH, CDR2 LQKENI. The V end was cut by 3 bases, the J end by 2 bases, with 14 bases between. The CDR3 DNA sequence: TGTGCCAGCTCACCGCGGGGGCAGAACGCTGGAAACACCATATATTTT. It translates to CASSPRGQNAGNTIYF. The full variable domain, rest sourced from reference TRBV18 and TRBJ1-3, is NAGVMQNPRHLVRRRGQEARLRCSPMKGHSHVYWYRQLPEEGLKFMVYLQKENIIDESGMPKERFSAEFPKEGPSILRIQQVVRGDSAAYFCASSPRGQNAGNTIYFGEGSWLTVV.

This clone was observed a single time. The genes are TRBV27 and TRBJ2-5, with D possibly being TRBD1 (5 bases). There are 12 residues in the CDR3. Germline lookup yields CDR1 MNHEY and CDR2 SMNVEV (reference sequence). The ends were cut back, 9 bases at V and 2 bases at J, with 10 bases in the middle. This CDR3 is CASGHGQETQYF. As DNA, the CDR3 is TGTGCCAGTGGACACGGACAAGAGACCCAGTACTTC.

This chain links TRBV2 with TRBJ2-5; D perhaps matches TRBD2 (6 bases). The CDR3 length is 16 residues. CDR1 is SNHLY, CDR2 FYNNEI, per germline. V was clipped by 2 bases and J by 0 bases, with 13 bases between them. The CDR3 bases are TGTGCCAGCAGTGAACTTAGCGGACTGTACCAAGAGACCCAGTACTTC. It yields the protein CASSELSGLYQETQYF.

The gene calls are TRBV5-1 and TRBJ2-1; 7 bases line up with TRBD2. The junction had 8 bases not matched to a gene; V was cut back by 0 bases and J by 8 bases. There are 15 residues in the CDR3. Germline V gene data show CDR1 as SGHRS and CDR2 as YFSETQ. CDR3 amino acids: CASSLGLRGRDEQFF. DNA for the CDR3: TGCGCCAGCAGCTTGGGTTTGCGGGGGAGAGATGAGCAGTTCTTC.